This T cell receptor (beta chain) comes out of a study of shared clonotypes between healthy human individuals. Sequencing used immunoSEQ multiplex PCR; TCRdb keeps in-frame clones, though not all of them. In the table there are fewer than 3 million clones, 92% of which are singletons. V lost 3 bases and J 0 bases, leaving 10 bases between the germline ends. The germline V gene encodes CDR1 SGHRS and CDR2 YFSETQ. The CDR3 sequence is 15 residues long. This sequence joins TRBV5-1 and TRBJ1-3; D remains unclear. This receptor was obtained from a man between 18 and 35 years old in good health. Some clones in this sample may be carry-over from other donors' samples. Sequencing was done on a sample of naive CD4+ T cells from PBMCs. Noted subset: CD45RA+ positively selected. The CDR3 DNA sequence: TGCGCCAGCAGCTCGGATTCGCACTCTGGAAACACCATATATTTT. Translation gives CASSSDSHSGNTIYF.